Included here is one T cell receptor (beta chain) sequence, with context. As yet, its antigen is unknown. The sample originates from a study of naive and memory T cell subsets. Study-level points and caveats: In CD4 and CD8 cells, diversity dropped from naive through EMRA. There was no ground truth to check naive and memory subset results.

From the second PCR step, alpha and beta chains were amplified apart. CMV status came from CD4+ IFNgamma after overnight CMV lysate stimulation. The beta constant-region primer was an equimolar mix of two oligonucleotides covering TRBC1 and TRBC2. Via MiXCR, TCRdb re-called the UMI-ligation and nested PCR reads, giving one row per CDR3 protein. In the table there are 75,000 to 85,000 distinct CDR3 sequences, less than 15% of which are singletons. V dropped 2 bases and J dropped 0 bases, with 9 bases sitting between them. The germline gives CDR1 SGHDT, CDR2 YYEEEE. The length of the CDR3 is 14 residues.

The source material was central memory CD4+ T cells from blood. The chain couples TRBV5-6 to TRBJ2-7; unclear D gene. The receptor's source is a human donor in good health. The CDR3 nucleotides are TGTGCCAGCAGCTTTCGGTGGAGCTCCTACGAGCAGTACTTC. Amino acids: CASSFRWSSYEQYF. The entire variable domain, with the rest obtained from reference TRBV5-6 and TRBJ2-7, is as follows: DAGVTQSPTHLIKTRGQQVTLRCSPKSGHDTVSWYQQALGQGPQFIFQYYEEEERQRGNFPDRFSGHQFPNYSSELNVNALLLGDSALYLCASSFRWSSYEQYFGPGTRLTVT.